This T cell receptor (beta chain) is from a study of cytomegalovirus exposure and HLA in healthy donors. The PCR had 60 Vbeta and 13 Jbeta primers. Method: immunoSEQ multiplex PCR; TCRdb's copy keeps in-frame clones and lacks some. Counted here are 100,000 to 150,000 clones, 65% to 75% occurring once; the ten biggest clones make up roughly 6.3%. The trim removed 7 bases at V and 1 base at J, leaving 8 bases unmatched. CDR1 is ENHRY and CDR2 is SYGVKD in the germline V gene. The CDR3 is made up of 15 amino acids. The V gene is TRBV10-3, the J gene TRBJ1-2, with TRBD1 identical over 8 bases. Sequencing was carried out using PBMCs. The sequence came from a woman aged 45-65 years in good health and CMV-seropositive. The CDR3 region is CAITSQGAFNYGYTF. The CDR3 nucleotides read TGTGCCATCACCAGCCAGGGGGCCTTTAACTATGGCTACACCTTC.